The clone carrying this T cell receptor beta chain was seen a few times. The entry originates in a study of T cells after yellow fever vaccination. One entry per CDR3 protein, called by TCRdb with MiXCR from the 5' RACE reads. The data hold approximately 70,000 distinct CDR3 sequences, with under 8% observed a single time. CDR1 and CDR2 from the germline V gene are MNHEY and SMNVEV (reference sequence). CDR3 length: 11 residues. V was trimmed by 6 bases and J by 15 bases, leaving 15 bases between them. This receptor was taken from a man aged 18 to 30 who received the YFV17D yellow fever vaccine. This sequence joins TRBV27 and TRBJ2-1; D gene unclear. The material was CD8+ T cells sorted from PBMCs, obtained roughly 45 days after the first yellow fever vaccination. CDR3 protein: CASSKGNELFF. CDR3 sequence (DNA): TGTGCCAGCAGCAAAGGGAATGAGTTGTTCTTC.